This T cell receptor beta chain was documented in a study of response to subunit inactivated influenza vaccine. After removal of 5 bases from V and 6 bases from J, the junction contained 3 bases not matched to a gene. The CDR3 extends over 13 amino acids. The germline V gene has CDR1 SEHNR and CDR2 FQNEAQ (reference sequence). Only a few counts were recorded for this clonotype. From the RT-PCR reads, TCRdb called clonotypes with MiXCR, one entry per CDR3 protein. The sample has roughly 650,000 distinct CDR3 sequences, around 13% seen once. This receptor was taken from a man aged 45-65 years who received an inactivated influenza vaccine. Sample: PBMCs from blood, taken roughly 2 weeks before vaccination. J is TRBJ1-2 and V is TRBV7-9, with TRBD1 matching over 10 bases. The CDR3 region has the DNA TGTGCCAGCAGCGTGGGACAGGGGAATGGCTACACCTTC. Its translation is CASSVGQGNGYTF. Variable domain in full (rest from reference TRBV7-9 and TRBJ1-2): DTGVSQNPRHKITKRGQNVTFRCDPISEHNRLYWYRQTLGQGPEFLTYFQNEAQLEKSRLLSDRFSAERPKGSFSTLEIQRTEQGDSAMYLCASSVGQGNGYTFGSGTRLTVV.